The present entry profiles one TCR beta chain with its context. The V and J ends lost 2 bases and 14 bases respectively, with 19 bases between them. Germline V CDR1 and CDR2: MNHNS, SASEGT. The CDR3 spans 14 residues. The data derive from a study of blood T cell repertoires in COVID-19. Study-level information: From T cells, B-cell-depleted T cells, or PBMCs came the material, which was cDNA or gDNA.

Profiling relied on immunoSEQ multiplex PCR, and the TCRdb table lists in-frame clones only, not all of them. The table includes roughly 500,000 clones, around nine tenths detected once. The chain carries TRBV6-1 and TRBJ2-1, with D perhaps matching TRBD1 (7 bases). This TCR was sampled from a woman aged 40 to 50 who had recovered from COVID-19. The sequenced sample was PBMCs or T cells enriched from blood (not recorded which). As DNA, the CDR3 is TGTGCCAGCAGTGAAAGCCAGGGGGGACTCTCCGAGTTCTTC. Protein: CASSESQGGLSEFF.